The 9 T cell receptor delta chains given below trace back to one sample, sequenced in a study of Vδ1+ human thymocytes. Notes on the study in general: Highly polyclonal TRG and TRD repertoires with Gaussian CDR3 length distributions appeared in thymus.

No antigen has been assigned to these receptors. Extracted RNA was reverse transcribed into cDNA. CDR3 amplicons came from multiplex PCR with pooled V-gene forward and constant-region reverse primers. With CATT, TCRdb re-called clones from the multiplex PCR reads. The sample carries 50,000 to 60,000 delta-chain clones, about 15% recorded once. The material sequenced was Vdelta1+ gamma-delta thymocytes from the thymus. Subset of the sample: FACS-sorted CD3+ TCRalphabeta- TCRVdelta1+ TCRVdelta2- thymocytes. These receptors were collected from a girl under three years old who had congenital heart surgery.

A few counts support this clone. The V gene is TRDV1, the J gene TRDJ1; TRDD3 matches at 13 bases. V trimming: 0 bases; J trimming: 3 bases; junction bases outside the gene matches: 25. The CDR3 totals 24 residues. Germline V lookup: CDR1 TSWWSYY, CDR2 QGS. This chain's CDR3 is CALGELACSGSINWGIRDPDKLIF. In DNA, the CDR3 is TGTGCTCTTGGGGAACTGGCCTGTTCGGGTTCCATAAACTGGGGGATACGCGACCCCGATAAACTCATCTTT.

The chain carries TRDV1 and TRDJ1; D perhaps matches TRDD2 (5 bases). Germline values: CDR1 TSWWSYY, CDR2 QGS. The CDR3 is 15 residues long. V was trimmed by 0 bases and J by 4 bases, leaving 12 bases between them. CDR3 amino acids: CALGELSYPVDKLIF. The CDR3 DNA follows: TGTGCTCTTGGGGAACTCTCCTATCCAGTCGATAAACTCATCTTT.

The table lists this clone with many counts. The limits of the CDR3 on the DNA are not certain, so only TCRdb's listed CDR3 is given. The chain employs TRAV29/DV5 and TRDJ1; the DNA was not used to check the table's D call, TRDD3. CDR1 and CDR2 from the germline V gene are NSMFDY and ISSIKDK. The CDR3 spans 22 residues, counting both ends. CDR3 sequence: CSVLLCSKRYRGIPPGPDKLIF.

This rearrangement joins TRDV1 to TRDJ1, with 8 bases fitting TRDD3. The ends lost 2 bases at V and 0 bases at J; junction bases unmatched: 26. Germline values: CDR1 TSWWSYY, CDR2 QGS. The CDR3 runs to 23 residues. This CDR3 is CALGEGKPFVYWGPDPYTDKLIF. The CDR3 DNA follows: TGTGCTCTTGGGGAAGGGAAGCCCTTTGTATACTGGGGGCCCGATCCGTACACCGATAAACTCATCTTT.

This clone was detected a few times. This chain connects TRDV1 to TRDJ1, with 9 positions matching TRDD3. The CDR3 sequence is 15 residues long. The germline V gene encodes CDR1 TSWWSYY and CDR2 QGS. V lost 3 bases to trimming and J lost 11 bases; unmatched junction nucleotides: 13. The CDR3 sequence: CALGEGAPGDTCLIF. The CDR3 coding sequence is TGTGCTCTTGGGGAGGGAGCACCGGGGGATACTTGTCTCATCTTT.

This clone was detected only a few times. This rearrangement joins TRDV1 to TRDJ1; D is uncertain. Germline CDR1 and CDR2: TSWWSYY and QGS. The CDR3 is 16 amino acids. Trimming removed 3 bases from V and 1 base from J, with 15 bases in between. CDR3 region: CALGEHALRGTDKLIF. The DNA for the CDR3 is TGTGCTCTTGGGGAGCATGCCTTGAGGGGCACCGATAAACTCATCTTT.

This clone was seen a few times. The chain employs TRDV1 and TRDJ1; 7 nucleotides line up with TRDD2. The CDR3 is made up of 16 amino acids. Germline V gene data show CDR1 as TSWWSYY and CDR2 as QGS. With 4 bases clipped from V and 1 base from J, the junction kept 9 bases outside the gene matches. Here the CDR3 reads CALGGLPRDPTDKLIF. For the CDR3, the DNA is TGTGCTCTTGGGGGCCTTCCTCGGGACCCCACCGATAAACTCATCTTT.

This clone has only a few counts. The V call is TRDV1, the J call TRDJ1; 10 bases agree with TRDD3. The CDR3 contains 20 residues. Germline V CDR1 and CDR2: TSWWSYY, QGS. The V gene end was trimmed by 0 bases and the J gene end by 0 bases; junction bases not matched to a gene: 13. In DNA form, the CDR3 reads TGTGCTCTTGGGGAACTCTCGACCTACCCTACTGGGGGATACACCGATAAACTCATCTTT. Amino acids: CALGELSTYPTGGYTDKLIF.

Notes on this clone: The sample carries other DNA sequences with the same CDR3. J is TRDJ1 and V is TRDV1, with D unclear. Germline V gene sequence: CDR1 TSWWSYY, CDR2 QGS. CDR3 length: 13 amino acids. Trimming removed 1 base from V and 2 bases from J, with 5 bases in between. The CDR3 DNA is TGTGCTCTTGGGGAACCTCAGACCGATAAACTCATCTTT. The encoded protein is CALGEPQTDKLIF.